This TCR beta chain is drawn from a study of blood T cell repertoires in COVID-19. Per the original methods: Estimates of nucleated cell counts were drawn from the amplification of reference gene primers. The method was immunoSEQ multiplex PCR; TCRdb's version includes in-frame clones alone and lacks a portion of them. V and J calls and clone size are copied from that table; D and trimming were computed from the DNA. The sample holds 300,000 to 450,000 clones, 85% to 90% seen once. Looked up from germline, CDR1 is MGHRA and CDR2 is YSYEKL. The CDR3 is 18 amino acids. V lost 3 bases, J lost 3 bases, and 24 bases lay in between.

J is TRBJ2-7 and V is TRBV4-1; no firm D call. Material: PBMCs or T cells enriched from blood (not recorded which). This TCR was sampled from a man in his late teens or twenties who had recovered from COVID-19. The CDR3 spells CASSHSLHKGGRIYEQYF. CDR3 nucleotide sequence: TGCGCCAGCAGCCACTCTCTTCATAAAGGTGGGCGTATCTACGAGCAGTACTTC.